This entry features one T cell receptor beta chain sequence. This sample stems from a study of blood T cell repertoires in COVID-19. Clones were read by immunoSEQ multiplex PCR, and TCRdb kept only the in-frame ones, dropping some. The data show roughly 70,000 clones, around 90% seen once. Germline V gene sequence: CDR1 SGHTA, CDR2 FQGTGA. The CDR3 runs to 15 residues. The germline V and J ends were trimmed by 5 bases and 4 bases, with 17 bases remaining between them. The receptor's source is a man between 45 and 60 years old with COVID-19, enrolled during active disease. The sample was peripheral blood. The V gene is TRBV7-3, the J gene TRBJ1-2; D is perhaps TRBD1 (6 bases). CDR3 amino acids: CASSPEGGAGYGYTF. CDR3 DNA sequence: TGTGCCAGCAGCCCAGAGGGGGGGGCTGGCTATGGCTACACCTTC.